This T cell receptor beta chain was captured in a study of identical twins. This CDR3 is built from 14 residues. Trimming took 3 bases from V and 6 from J; bases not matched to a gene: 6. There are a few counts of this clonotype. MiXCR, run by TCRdb on the 5' RACE reads, gives a single entry per CDR3 protein. The sample contains about 520,000 distinct CDR3 sequences, 20% to 25% of which appear only once. This same sample was also taken into another study, of T cells expressing NK-cell markers. That study reports: Specificity for HCMV among expanded NKG2C+ T cell clones was not established.

This receptor was taken from a woman aged 18 to 35 in good health. The J gene is TRBJ2-3, the V gene TRBV12-3 or TRBV12-4; 7 nucleotides align to TRBD1. The sequencing sample was made of CD4+ T cells sorted from blood. The CDR3 sequence is CASSLGQLWDTQYF. CDR3 nucleotides: TGTGCCAGCAGTTTGGGACAGCTCTGGGATACGCAGTATTTT.